The sequence of this T cell receptor beta chain was determined in a study of identical twins. Regarding the study as a whole: Out-of-frame alpha sequences shared by twins were enriched for low generation probability.

Each CDR3 protein gets one entry after TCRdb re-called the 5' RACE reads with MiXCR. The table includes 1.5 million to 2 million distinct CDR3 sequences, less than 40% detected once. In this sample, this clonotype turned up many times. Its matching antigen is unknown. The CDR3 is 17 amino acids. Germline assignment: CDR1 SGHRS and CDR2 YFSETQ. V lost 4 bases to trimming and J lost 3 bases; unmatched junction nucleotides: 10. The sequence came from a newborn girl in good health. V is TRBV5-1 and J is TRBJ2-1; 10 bases map to TRBD2. The sequenced material came from cord blood. The DNA of the CDR3 is TGCGCCAGCAGCGCCAAATTTACTAGCGGGATCTACAATGAGCAGTTCTTC. As protein: CASSAKFTSGIYNEQFF.